This TCR beta chain was recorded in a study of T-cell reconstitution after alpha-beta-depleted transplantation in children listed by TCRdb under 2016. General notes on the study: The study quantitatively tracked T-cell immune reconstitution after TCRalphabeta/CD19-depleted allogeneic hematopoietic cell transplantation in children using TCR repertoire profiling. The paper's findings and limits, for the study overall: Over the following months the frequencies of hyperexpanded clones went down, and after one year T-cell counts and TCRbeta diversity were mostly credited to newly produced T cells. In some patients, high TCRbeta diversity at day 60 was attributed to recipient T cells and intrathymic progenitors that had survived conditioning. The apparently early alphabetaT-cell count recovery about two months after transplant was reportedly dependent on only several hundred rapidly expanded clones derived from non-depleted graft cells.

According to the study, the label for this sample's treatment or condition signals: allogeneic hematopoietic cell transplantation with graft depleted of TCRalphabeta T cells and CD19 B cells. Transplant recipients were children who received TCRalphabeta/CD19-depleted allogeneic hematopoietic cell grafts. About this clonotype: The specificity of this receptor is unknown. No base qualities exist here, and no much larger clone lies one base off it.

The library relied on PCR. The sequencer listed for this sample is Illumina HiSeq 2500. Molecular barcoding was employed in the preparation of TCR libraries, with unique molecular identifiers being used to normalize TCRbeta repertoire quantification. TCRdb reanalyzed the raw reads on its own, using fastp at Q25 for trimming and MiXCR for clone calling, and kept in-frame beta chains. Identical CDR3 protein sequences are pooled into one entry, listed with their most common genes and DNA. The sample table contains about a million distinct CDR3 sequences; only one count was recorded for around 30% of them. Together, the top ten hold 28% of the sample. The specimen was PBMCs, mostly from graft donor cells, collected 360 days after TCRalphabeta/CD19-depleted stem cell transplant. This clonotype was obtained from a boy under two years old who had a stem cell transplant for SCID, so the T cells may come from the graft donor.

Read as DNA, the sequence is TGTGCCAGCAGAAGGGGGCTCTTCGCTAATGAAAAACTGTTTTTT. Translated, this gives CASRRGLFANEKLFF. The chain was built from TRBV28 and TRBJ1-4, with 7 central nucleotides matching TRBD1. The CDR3 has 15 amino acids, counting the end cysteine and phenylalanine. Just the 45-base CDR3 DNA is kept, in frame starting at base 1. V is trimmed back by 6 bases and J by 3 bases, and the junction contains 7 bases that no gene match accounts for. From the germline V gene, CDR1 is MDHEN and CDR2 is SYDVKM.